The 28 T cell receptor beta chains below were found in one sample sequenced in a study of technical replicates of blood from several donors. The protocol was immunoSEQ multiplex PCR, while the TCRdb copy is restricted to in-frame clones and leaves out a portion. The top ten clones hold 0.34% of a sample with 95,000 or so clones, about 95% of them seen once. The material sequenced was T cells isolated from PBMCs. The receptors here all came from a human donor in good health.

The gene calls are TRBV2 and TRBJ2-1; D is perhaps TRBD2 (6 bases). Germline V CDR1 and CDR2: SNHLY, FYNNEI. Trimming pared 10 bases from V and 1 base from J, leaving 11 bases between. The CDR3 covers 13 residues. The CDR3 DNA sequence: TGTGCCACAGCGGGCGGTTCCTACAATGAGCAGTTCTTC. It is translated as CATAGGSYNEQFF. Full variable domain (rest looked up from reference TRBV2 and TRBJ2-1): EPEVTQTPSHQVTQMGQEVILRCVPISNHLYFYWYRQILGQKVEFLVSFYNNEISEKSEIFDDQFSVERPDGSNFTLKIRSTKLEDSAMYFCATAGGSYNEQFFGPGTRLTVL.

V is TRBV28 and J is TRBJ2-7, with TRBD1 identical over 9 bases. The CDR3 extends over 14 amino acids. Germline V gene sequence: CDR1 MDHEN, CDR2 SYDVKM. V lost 9 bases, J lost 0 bases, and 6 bases stayed unmatched. The CDR3 loop is CASDLGQGSYEQYF. The CDR3, as DNA: TGTGCCAGTGACTTGGGACAGGGCTCCTACGAGCAGTACTTC.

The V and J genes are TRBV6-6 and TRBJ1-1; 9 bases map to TRBD1. The germline CDR1 and CDR2 sequences are MNHNY and SVGAGI (reference sequence). CDR3 length: 14 residues. V shed 7 bases and J 4 bases; nucleotides not matched to a gene: 7. The chain's CDR3 is CASIGQGTITEAFF. The CDR3 region has the DNA TGTGCCAGCATCGGACAGGGGACGATCACTGAAGCTTTCTTT.

V gene TRBV11-2 combines with J gene TRBJ2-7; 10 bases agree with TRBD2. This CDR3 region has 17 residues. Germline V gene sequence: CDR1 SGHAT, CDR2 FQNNGV. The ends lost 11 bases at V and 0 bases at J; junction bases unmatched: 16. This CDR3 reads CAGMRLAGYTGSYEQYF. CDR3 DNA sequence: TGTGCCGGAATGAGACTAGCGGGTTACACCGGCTCCTACGAGCAGTACTTC.

This rearrangement joins TRBV9 to TRBJ2-3, with a tentative D call TRBD2 (6 bases). V lost 0 bases to trimming and J lost 3 bases, with 11 bases between them. CDR3 length: 15 amino acids. Germline V gene data show CDR1 as SGDLS and CDR2 as YYNGEE. As DNA, the CDR3 is TGTGCCAGCAGCGTAGTTGGCGGGGTTACAGATACGCAGTATTTT. This sequence encodes CASSVVGGVTDTQYF. Full variable domain (missing parts from reference TRBV9 and TRBJ2-3): DSGVTQTPKHLITATGQRVTLRCSPRSGDLSVYWYQQSLDQGLQFLIQYYNGEERAKGNILERFSAQQFPDLHSELNLSSLELGDSALYFCASSVVGGVTDTQYFGPGTRLTVL.

The V and J genes are TRBV5-5 and TRBJ2-7, with D possibly matching TRBD2 (5 bases). CDR1 is SGHKS and CDR2 is YYEKEE in the germline V gene (reference sequence). Trimming stripped 1 base from V and 0 bases from J, with 8 bases between. This CDR3 has 14 residues. The CDR3 DNA reads as TGTGCCAGCAGCTTGATAGGGAGCTCCTACGAGCAGTACTTC. Its translation is CASSLIGSSYEQYF.

V and J are TRBV28 and TRBJ2-7, with a possible D match to TRBD1 (5 bases). This CDR3 region has 14 residues. Germline CDR1 and CDR2: MDHEN and SYDVKM. The V end lost 8 bases, the J end lost 3 bases, and 17 bases lay between the germline ends. CDR3 sequence: CASLNRTTNYEQYF. In DNA form, the CDR3 reads TGTGCCAGCCTTAACCGGACAACTAACTACGAGCAGTACTTC.

V usage is TRBV6-5 and J usage is TRBJ2-3; 10 nucleotides agree with TRBD2. CDR3 size: 14 residues. The ends lost 6 bases at V and 4 bases at J; junction bases unmatched: 4. Looked up from germline, CDR1 is MNHEY and CDR2 is SVGAGI. In DNA, the CDR3 is TGTGCCAGCAGCCGAGCGGGAGGGCCAGATACGCAGTATTTT. As protein: CASSRAGGPDTQYF.

This CDR3 is CASSQGAGDNEQFF. DNA for the CDR3: TGTGCCAGCAGCCAAGGGGCGGGAGACAATGAGCAGTTCTTC. V is TRBV4-2 and J is TRBJ2-1; 7 bases match TRBD2. This CDR3 comprises 14 residues. Trimming cost V 1 base and J 5 bases; bases outside gene matches: 2. The germline gives CDR1 LGHNA, CDR2 YNFKEQ.

V and J are TRBV27 and TRBJ1-2; 7 nucleotides match TRBD1. The CDR3 is made up of 13 amino acids. Per the germline V gene, CDR1 is MNHEY and CDR2 is SMNVEV (reference sequence). V was pared by 4 bases and J by 3 bases, with 2 bases of the junction left unmatched. CDR3 loop: CASSSDRDYGYTF. The CDR3 DNA sequence: TGTGCCAGCAGTTCAGACAGGGACTATGGCTACACCTTC.

V is TRBV19 and J is TRBJ2-2, with a tentative D call TRBD2 (6 bases). From germline, CDR1 is LNHDA and CDR2 SQIVND (reference sequence). The CDR3 extends over 15 amino acids. Trimming stripped 8 bases from V and 1 base from J, with 14 bases between. DNA of the CDR3: TGTGCCAGTTGTTTTGGGACTGTGAACACCGGGGAGCTGTTTTTT. The encoded protein is CASCFGTVNTGELFF.

The gene calls are TRBV7-2 and TRBJ2-1; 9 bases align to TRBD1. The V gene's germline CDR1 is SGHTA and CDR2 FQGNSA. The V segment lost 10 bases and the J segment 5 bases; nucleotides outside the gene matches: 6. The CDR3 is 13 amino acids. CDR3 in amino acids: CATRTGDNNEQFF. CDR3 in DNA: TGTGCCACCCGGACAGGGGACAACAATGAGCAGTTCTTC.

This chain links TRBV2 with TRBJ2-7; D gene ambiguous. The CDR3 covers 15 residues. Deletions cut 3 bases from V and 2 bases from J, with 14 bases between. CDR1 is SNHLY, CDR2 FYNNEI, per germline. The CDR3, as DNA: TGTGCCAGCAGTGATAGGCCGACTGGCCCCTACGAGCAGTACTTC. It is translated as CASSDRPTGPYEQYF.

The chain has TRBV6-5 and TRBJ2-1; 7 bases match TRBD2. CDR1 and CDR2 from the germline V gene are MNHEY and SVGAGI. Trimming removed 0 bases from V and 6 bases from J; junction bases left unmatched: 8. This CDR3 region has 16 residues. The CDR3 nucleotides are TGTGCCAGCAGTTACTCTAATAGCGGGTTTGGCAATGAGCAGTTCTTC. Amino acid sequence: CASSYSNSGFGNEQFF.

This clone occurred once. CDR3 bases: TGTGCCAGCAGCTTAGGCCTGGGGGAGGGCGAAAAACTGTTTTTT. Residues: CASSLGLGEGEKLFF. The V and J genes are TRBV7-2 and TRBJ1-4, with D perhaps matching TRBD1 (5 bases). V was trimmed by 1 base and J by 8 bases, leaving 14 bases between them. Germline lookup yields CDR1 SGHTA and CDR2 FQGNSA. The CDR3 has 15 amino acids.

This chain's CDR3 is CASTQGTSEYEQYF. The DNA of the CDR3 is TGTGCCAGTACCCAGGGGACCTCGGAGTACGAGCAGTACTTC. The chain uses TRBV19 and TRBJ2-7; tentatively, D is TRBD1 (6 bases). The CDR3 is 14 amino acids. In germline, CDR1 is LNHDA, CDR2 SQIVND (reference sequence). V lost 7 bases and J 4 bases, leaving 17 bases between the germline ends. Filled out from reference TRBV19 and TRBJ2-7, the complete variable domain reads DGGITQSPKYLFRKEGQNVTLSCEQNLNHDAMYWYRQDPGQGLRLIYYSQIVNDFQKGDIAEGYSVSREKKESFPLTVTSAQKNPTAFYLCASTQGTSEYEQYFGPGTRLTVT.

This chain links TRBV19 with TRBJ2-7; TRBD1 aligns across 9 bases. CDR3 length equals 15 residues. Germline CDR1 reads LNHDA; CDR2 reads SQIVND (reference sequence). V lost 6 bases, J lost 3 bases, and 9 bases stayed unmatched. The CDR3 here is CASRVRDRALYEQYF. Written as DNA, the CDR3 is TGTGCCAGTAGGGTCCGGGACAGGGCTCTCTACGAGCAGTACTTC.

This sequence joins TRBV5-4 and TRBJ2-7, with TRBD1 as a possible D gene (5 bases). Trimming removed 5 bases from V and 6 bases from J, with 18 bases in between. The length of the CDR3 is 14 residues. Looked up from germline, CDR1 is SGHNT and CDR2 is YYREEE (reference sequence). CDR3 residues: CASSWPWGRGEQYF. The DNA of the CDR3 is TGTGCCAGCAGTTGGCCTTGGGGCCGTGGCGAGCAGTACTTC.

The V gene is TRBV11-2, the J gene TRBJ1-1; the match to TRBD1 covers 7 bases. J was trimmed by 6 bases and V by 1 base; bases with no gene match: 14. The CDR3 length is 17 residues. In germline, CDR1 is SGHAT, CDR2 FQNNGV. For the CDR3, the DNA is TGTGCCAGCAGCTTAGGATGGGACAGTTTCCGATCGTCTGAAGCTTTCTTT. Residues: CASSLGWDSFRSSEAFF.

The CDR3 sequence is CASSPQTAIAEKLFF. The CDR3 DNA sequence: TGTGCCAGCAGTCCGCAGACTGCCATAGCTGAAAAACTGTTTTTT. V is TRBV27 and J is TRBJ1-4; D is unclear. V shed 5 bases and J shed 7 bases, with 17 bases lying between them. The length of the CDR3 is 15 residues. CDR1 and CDR2 (germline): MNHEY, SMNVEV (reference sequence).

V usage is TRBV6-1 and J usage is TRBJ2-5; D not resolved. CDR3 size: 13 residues. Trimming left V 8 bases short and J 4 bases short, with 14 bases between. Germline V gene lookup returns CDR1 MNHNS and CDR2 SASEGT. CDR3 residues: CASRRNRVETQYF. The CDR3 nucleotides are TGTGCCAGCCGTCGGAACAGAGTAGAGACCCAGTACTTC.

V is TRBV7-2 and J is TRBJ2-1; D possibly corresponds to TRBD2 (6 bases). Trimming cost V 3 bases and J 4 bases, with 7 bases left between them. This CDR3 contains 13 residues. Germline V gene sequence: CDR1 SGHTA, CDR2 FQGNSA. CDR3 nucleotide sequence: TGTGCCAGCAGCTTTGCGGGGTACAATGAGCAGTTCTTC. Translated: CASSFAGYNEQFF.

The rearrangement uses TRBV4-1 and TRBJ2-1; 10 bases are a match to TRBD2. Germline V CDR1 and CDR2: MGHRA, YSYEKL. The CDR3 runs 15 residues. V shed 5 bases, J shed 9 bases, and the junction held 10 bases outside the gene matches. DNA for the CDR3: TGCGCCAGCAGCAGTTTAGCGGGAGGAGGGGGTGAGCAGTTCTTC. Amino acids: CASSSLAGGGGEQFF.

The chain links TRBV7-2 to TRBJ1-1; possibly TRBD1 for D (5 bases). The CDR3 has 13 amino acids. V lost 2 bases to trimming and J lost 7 bases, with 11 bases between them. CDR1 is SGHTA and CDR2 is FQGNSA in the germline V gene. CDR3 in amino acids: CASSLSDSREAFF. CDR3 coding DNA: TGTGCCAGCAGCTTAAGCGACAGCCGTGAAGCTTTCTTT.

The chain combines TRBV7-6 with TRBJ2-5; 7 positions match TRBD2. Trimming took 2 bases from V and 3 from J; bases not matched to a gene: 3. The CDR3 has 14 residues. Germline-derived CDR1 and CDR2 are SGHVS and FNYEAQ. CDR3 sequence reads: CASSLPTSEETQYF. The CDR3 nucleotides are TGTGCCAGCAGCTTACCTACTAGCGAAGAGACCCAGTACTTC.

The chain has TRBV6-6 and TRBJ2-7; D is uncertain. Trimming stripped 4 bases from V and 0 bases from J, with 4 bases between. Germline V gives CDR1 MNHNY, CDR2 SVGAGI (reference sequence). CDR3 length: 12 residues. CDR3 sequence: CASSWLSYEQYF. CDR3 DNA: TGTGCCAGCAGTTGGCTCTCCTACGAGCAGTACTTC.

The chain carries TRBV6-8 and TRBJ2-7; D is undetermined. Germline CDR1 is MNHGY and CDR2 is SAAAGT. This CDR3 has 12 amino acids. Trimming took off 6 bases at V and 9 bases at J, with 15 bases between the two ends. CDR3 residues: CASRQTYSRQYF. The CDR3, as DNA: TGTGCCAGCAGGCAGACATACTCGAGGCAGTACTTC.

This rearrangement joins TRBV27 to TRBJ1-1; 11 bases match TRBD1. The CDR3 has 15 amino acids. After removal of 2 bases from V and 4 bases from J, the junction contained 3 bases not matched to a gene. The germline gives CDR1 MNHEY, CDR2 SMNVEV (reference sequence). CDR3 nucleotides: TGTGCCAGCAGTTTAAGGGGACAGGGGGGCACTGAAGCTTTCTTT. Its translation: CASSLRGQGGTEAFF.